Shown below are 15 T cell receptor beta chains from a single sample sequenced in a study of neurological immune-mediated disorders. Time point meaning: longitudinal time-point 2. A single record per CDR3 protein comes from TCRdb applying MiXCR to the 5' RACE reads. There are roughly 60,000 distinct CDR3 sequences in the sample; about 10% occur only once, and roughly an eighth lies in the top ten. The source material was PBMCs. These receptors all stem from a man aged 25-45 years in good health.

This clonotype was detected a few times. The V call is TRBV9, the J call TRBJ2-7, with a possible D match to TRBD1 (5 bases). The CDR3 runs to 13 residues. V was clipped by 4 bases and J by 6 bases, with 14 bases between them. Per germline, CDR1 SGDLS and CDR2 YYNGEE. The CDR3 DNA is TGTGCCAGCAGCCCTCTCAGGGATTCCGAGCAGTACTTC. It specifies CASSPLRDSEQYF.

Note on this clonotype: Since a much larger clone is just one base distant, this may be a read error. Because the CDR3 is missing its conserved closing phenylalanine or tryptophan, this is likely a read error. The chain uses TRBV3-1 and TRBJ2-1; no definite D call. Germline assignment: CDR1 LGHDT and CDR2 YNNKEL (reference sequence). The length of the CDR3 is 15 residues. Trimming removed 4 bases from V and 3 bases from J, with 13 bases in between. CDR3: CASSPGQASYNEQFY. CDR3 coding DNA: TGTGCCAGCAGCCCAGGCCAGGCGAGCTACAATGAGCAGTTCTAC.

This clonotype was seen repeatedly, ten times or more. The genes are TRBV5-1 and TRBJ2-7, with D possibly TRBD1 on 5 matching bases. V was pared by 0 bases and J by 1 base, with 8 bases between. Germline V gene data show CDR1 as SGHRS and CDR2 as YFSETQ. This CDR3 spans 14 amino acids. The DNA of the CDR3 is TGCGCCAGCAGCTTGGCAGGGTTTTCCTACGAGCAGTACTTC. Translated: CASSLAGFSYEQYF.

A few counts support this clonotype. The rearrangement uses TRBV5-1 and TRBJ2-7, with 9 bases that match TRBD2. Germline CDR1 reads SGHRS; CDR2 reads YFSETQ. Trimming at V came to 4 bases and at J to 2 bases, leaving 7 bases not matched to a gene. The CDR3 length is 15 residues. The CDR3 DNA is TGCGCCAGCAGCCCGACTAGCGGCCTAACCTACGAGCAGTACTTC. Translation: CASSPTSGLTYEQYF.

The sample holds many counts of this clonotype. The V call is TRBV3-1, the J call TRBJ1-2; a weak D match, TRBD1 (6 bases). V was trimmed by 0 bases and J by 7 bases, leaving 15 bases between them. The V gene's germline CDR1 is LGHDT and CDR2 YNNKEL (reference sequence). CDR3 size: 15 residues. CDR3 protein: CASSQDTGAYAGYTF. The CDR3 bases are TGTGCCAGCAGCCAAGACACGGGGGCCTATGCTGGCTACACCTTC.

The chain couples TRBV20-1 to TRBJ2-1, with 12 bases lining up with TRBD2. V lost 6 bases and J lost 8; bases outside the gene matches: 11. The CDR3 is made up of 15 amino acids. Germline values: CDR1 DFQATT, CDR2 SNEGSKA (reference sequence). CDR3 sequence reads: CSARKSSGRGDEQFF. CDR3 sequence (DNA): TGCAGTGCCCGGAAATCTAGCGGGAGGGGGGATGAGCAGTTCTTC.

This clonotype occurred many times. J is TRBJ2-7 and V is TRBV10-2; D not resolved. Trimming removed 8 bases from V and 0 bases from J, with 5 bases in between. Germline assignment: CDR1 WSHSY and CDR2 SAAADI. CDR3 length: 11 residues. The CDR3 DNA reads TGCGCCAGCCGAAACTCCTACGAGCAGTACTTC. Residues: CASRNSYEQYF.

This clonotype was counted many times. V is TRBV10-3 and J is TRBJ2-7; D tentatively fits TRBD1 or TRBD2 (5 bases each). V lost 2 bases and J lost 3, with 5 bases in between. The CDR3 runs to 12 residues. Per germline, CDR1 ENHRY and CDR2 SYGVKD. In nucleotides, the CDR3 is TGTGCCATCAGTGAGGGGGGCTACGAGCAGTACTTC. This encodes CAISEGGYEQYF.

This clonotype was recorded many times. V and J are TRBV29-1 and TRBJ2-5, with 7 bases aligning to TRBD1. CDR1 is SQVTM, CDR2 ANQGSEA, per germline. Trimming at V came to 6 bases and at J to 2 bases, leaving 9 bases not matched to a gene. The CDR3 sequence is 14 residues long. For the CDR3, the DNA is TGCAGCGTCTATTCGACAGGGTTACAAGAGACCCAGTACTTC. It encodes CSVYSTGLQETQYF.

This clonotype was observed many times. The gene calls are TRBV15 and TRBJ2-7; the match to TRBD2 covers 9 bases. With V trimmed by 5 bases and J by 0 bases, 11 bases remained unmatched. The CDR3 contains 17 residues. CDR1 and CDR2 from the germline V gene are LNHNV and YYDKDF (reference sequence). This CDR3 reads CATSSRLAEPLSYEQYF. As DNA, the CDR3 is TGTGCCACCAGCTCACGACTAGCGGAGCCCCTCTCCTACGAGCAGTACTTC.

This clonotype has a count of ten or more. CDR3 in amino acids: CASSHPREGLIDTGELFF. For the CDR3, the DNA is TGCGCCAGCAGCCATCCGCGGGAGGGCCTAATCGACACCGGGGAGCTGTTTTTT. This chain links TRBV4-1 with TRBJ2-2; 9 bases are a match to TRBD2. In germline, CDR1 is MGHRA, CDR2 YSYEKL. The J segment lost 3 bases and the V segment lost 3 bases, leaving 11 bases of the junction unmatched. The CDR3 spans 18 residues.

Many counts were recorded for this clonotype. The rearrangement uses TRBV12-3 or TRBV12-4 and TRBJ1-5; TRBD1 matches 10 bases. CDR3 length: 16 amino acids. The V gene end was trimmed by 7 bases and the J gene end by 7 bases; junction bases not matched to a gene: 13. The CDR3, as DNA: TGTGCCAGCACGCCGCAAGGGACAGGGGTTGACCAGCCCCAGCATTTT. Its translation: CASTPQGTGVDQPQHF.

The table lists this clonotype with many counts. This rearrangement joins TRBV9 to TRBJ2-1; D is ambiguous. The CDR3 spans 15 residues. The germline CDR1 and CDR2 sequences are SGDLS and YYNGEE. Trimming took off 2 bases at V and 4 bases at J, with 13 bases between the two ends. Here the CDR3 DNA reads TGTGCCAGCAGCGTTGACACTCAGTCTTACAATGAGCAGTTCTTC. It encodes CASSVDTQSYNEQFF.

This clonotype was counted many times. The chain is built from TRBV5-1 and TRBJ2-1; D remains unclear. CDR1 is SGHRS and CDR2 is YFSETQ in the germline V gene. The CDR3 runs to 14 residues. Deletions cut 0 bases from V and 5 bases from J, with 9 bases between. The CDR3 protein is CASSLGERNNEQFF. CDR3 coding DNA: TGCGCCAGCAGCTTGGGTGAACGGAACAATGAGCAGTTCTTC.

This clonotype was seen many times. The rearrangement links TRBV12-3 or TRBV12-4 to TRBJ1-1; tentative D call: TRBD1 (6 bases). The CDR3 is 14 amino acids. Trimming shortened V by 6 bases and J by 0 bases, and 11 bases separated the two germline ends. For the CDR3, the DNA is TGTGCCAGCAGCACTGACAGGATGAACACTGAAGCTTTCTTT. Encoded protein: CASSTDRMNTEAFF.